This T cell receptor (beta chain) was profiled in a study of blood T cell repertoires in COVID-19. Study as a whole: Donors in the United States, Italy and Spain gave samples during acute or convalescent COVID-19. The analysed material was cDNA or gDNA that came from T cells, B-cell-depleted T cells, or PBMCs.

The V end lost 0 bases, the J end lost 5 bases, and 13 bases lay between the germline ends. Germline V gene data show CDR1 as LGHNA and CDR2 as YSLEER. The CDR3 is 16 residues long. Per the study methods: Amplifying reference gene primers gave estimates of nucleated cell counts. TCRdb keeps only in-frame clones here, not all; method: immunoSEQ multiplex PCR. V and J calls and clone size are given by that table; D and trimming were obtained from the DNA. Of 250,000 to 300,000 clones listed, roughly 89% are singletons. The genes are TRBV4-3 and TRBJ1-4; D uncertain. The material sequenced was peripheral blood. The receptor was derived from a woman younger than 45 with active or convalescent COVID-19. The chain's CDR3 is CASSQDSSGGNEKLFF. The CDR3 DNA is TGCGCCAGCAGCCAAGATTCGTCTGGAGGAAATGAAAAACTGTTTTTT.